This entry features one TCR beta chain sequence. V was trimmed by 0 bases and J by 5 bases, leaving 11 bases between them. CDR3 size: 14 residues. Germline CDR1 SGDLS, CDR2 YYNGEE. This sample was taken from a study of T cells in Graves' hyperthyroidism and ophthalmopathy. TCR beta CDR3 region amplification was performed from RNA transcripts. The TCR CDR3 first-round RT-PCR relied on the HTBI primer set. TCRdb reprocessed the multiplex PCR reads with MiXCR, giving one entry per CDR3 protein. The repertoire holds 350,000 or so distinct CDR3 sequences, roughly 18% seen once, with around 47% in the top ten.

The V gene is TRBV9, the J gene TRBJ1-2, with D unresolved. The source is a woman between 50 and 59 years old with Graves' hyperthyroidism. The sequencing sample was made of blood. CDR3 loop: CASSVEPVPYGYTF. DNA of the CDR3: TGTGCCAGCAGCGTAGAGCCGGTGCCTTATGGCTACACCTTC.